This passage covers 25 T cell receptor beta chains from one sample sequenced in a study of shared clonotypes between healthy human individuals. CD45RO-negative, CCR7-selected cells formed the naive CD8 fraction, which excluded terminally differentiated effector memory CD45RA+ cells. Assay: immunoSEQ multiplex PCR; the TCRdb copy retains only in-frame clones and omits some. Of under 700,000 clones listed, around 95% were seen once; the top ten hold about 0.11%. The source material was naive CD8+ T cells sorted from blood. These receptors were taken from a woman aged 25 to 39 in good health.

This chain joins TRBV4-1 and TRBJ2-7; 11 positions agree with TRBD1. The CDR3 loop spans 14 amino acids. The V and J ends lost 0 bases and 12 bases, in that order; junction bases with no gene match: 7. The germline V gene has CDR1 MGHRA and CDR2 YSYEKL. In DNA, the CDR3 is TGCGCCAGCAGCCAAGATTGGACAGGGGGCATTCGGTACTTC. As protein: CASSQDWTGGIRYF.

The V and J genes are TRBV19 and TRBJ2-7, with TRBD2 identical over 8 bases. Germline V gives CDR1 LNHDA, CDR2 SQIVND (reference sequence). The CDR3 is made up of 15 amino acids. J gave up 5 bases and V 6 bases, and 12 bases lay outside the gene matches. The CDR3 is CASSPSTSVFHEQYF. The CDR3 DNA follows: TGTGCCAGTAGCCCCTCGACTAGCGTTTTCCACGAGCAGTACTTC.

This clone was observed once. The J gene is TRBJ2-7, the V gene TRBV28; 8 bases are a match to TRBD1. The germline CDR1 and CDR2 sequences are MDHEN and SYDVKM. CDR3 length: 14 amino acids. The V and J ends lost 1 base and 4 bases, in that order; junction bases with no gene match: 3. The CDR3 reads CASSLSGGAYEQYF. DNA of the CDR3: TGTGCCAGCAGTTTATCAGGGGGCGCTTACGAGCAGTACTTC. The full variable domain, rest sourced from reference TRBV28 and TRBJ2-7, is DVKVTQSSRYLVKRTGEKVFLECVQDMDHENMFWYRQDPGLGLRLIYFSYDVKMKEKGDIPEGYSVSREKKERFSLILESASTNQTSMYLCASSLSGGAYEQYFGPGTRLTVT.

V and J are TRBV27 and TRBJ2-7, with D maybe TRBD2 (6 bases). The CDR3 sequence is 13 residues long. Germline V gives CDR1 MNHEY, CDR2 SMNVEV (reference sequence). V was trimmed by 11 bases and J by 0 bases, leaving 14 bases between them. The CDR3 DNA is TGTGCCGTCCGGGACTCCAACTCCTACGAGCAGTACTTC. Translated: CAVRDSNSYEQYF.

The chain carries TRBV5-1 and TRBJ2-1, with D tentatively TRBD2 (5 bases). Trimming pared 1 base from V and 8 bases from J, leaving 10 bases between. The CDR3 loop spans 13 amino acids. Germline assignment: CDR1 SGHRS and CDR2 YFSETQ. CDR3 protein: CASSLWLADEQFF. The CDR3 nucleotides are TGCGCCAGCAGCTTGTGGCTAGCTGATGAGCAGTTCTTC.

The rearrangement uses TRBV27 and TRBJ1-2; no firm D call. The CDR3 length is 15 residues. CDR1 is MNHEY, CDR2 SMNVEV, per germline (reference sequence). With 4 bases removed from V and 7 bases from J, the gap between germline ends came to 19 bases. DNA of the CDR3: TGTGCCAGCAGTTCCAAACGAAAAGCTGAGACTGGCTACACCTTC. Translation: CASSSKRKAETGYTF.

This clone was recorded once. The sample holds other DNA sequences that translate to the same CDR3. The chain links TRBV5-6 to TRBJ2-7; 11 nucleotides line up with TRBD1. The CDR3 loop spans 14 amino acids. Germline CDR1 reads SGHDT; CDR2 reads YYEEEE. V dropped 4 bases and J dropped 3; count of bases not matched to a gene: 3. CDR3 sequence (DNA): TGTGCCAGCAGCATTGGGACAGGGGGCTACGAGCAGTACTTC. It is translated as CASSIGTGGYEQYF.

CDR3 DNA: TGTGCCAGCAGTTTAGGCCAGGGGGCTCACGGCTACACCTTC. This codes for CASSLGQGAHGYTF. This chain uses TRBV27 with TRBJ1-2; 8 bases align to TRBD1. V lost 2 bases and J lost 8; bases outside the gene matches: 7. CDR1 and CDR2 (germline): MNHEY, SMNVEV (reference sequence). The CDR3 covers 14 residues.

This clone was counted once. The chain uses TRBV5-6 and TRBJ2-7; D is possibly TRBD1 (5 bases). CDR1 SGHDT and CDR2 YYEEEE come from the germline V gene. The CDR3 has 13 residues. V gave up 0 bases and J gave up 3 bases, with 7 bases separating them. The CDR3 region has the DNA TGTGCCAGCAGCTTGGTTCAGGGCTACGAGCAGTACTTC. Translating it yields CASSLVQGYEQYF.

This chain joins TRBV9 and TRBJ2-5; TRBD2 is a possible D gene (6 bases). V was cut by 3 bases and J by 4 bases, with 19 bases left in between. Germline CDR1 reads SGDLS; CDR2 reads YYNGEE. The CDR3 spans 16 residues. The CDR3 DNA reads TGTGCCAGCAGCGCGGGAACTCTGGGGGGTGTAGAGACCCAGTACTTC. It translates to CASSAGTLGGVETQYF.

The CDR3 DNA is TGCGCCAGCAGCCAAGATGGAGAAAATACGCAGTATTTT. Its translation: CASSQDGENTQYF. The chain has TRBV4-1 and TRBJ2-3; no clear D. With 0 bases removed from V and 7 bases from J, the gap between germline ends came to 8 bases. This CDR3 has 13 residues. The germline V gene has CDR1 MGHRA and CDR2 YSYEKL.

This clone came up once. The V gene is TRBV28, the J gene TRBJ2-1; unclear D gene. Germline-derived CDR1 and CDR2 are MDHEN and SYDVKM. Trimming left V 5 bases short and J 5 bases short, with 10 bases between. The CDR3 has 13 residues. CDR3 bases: TGTGCCAGCAGTCGTCCCAGTAACAATGAGCAGTTCTTC. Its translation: CASSRPSNNEQFF.

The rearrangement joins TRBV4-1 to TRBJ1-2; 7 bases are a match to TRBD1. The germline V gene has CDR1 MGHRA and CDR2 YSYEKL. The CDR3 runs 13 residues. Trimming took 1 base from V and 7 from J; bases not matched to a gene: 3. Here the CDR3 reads CASSQVNRGGYTF. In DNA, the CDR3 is TGCGCCAGCAGCCAAGTTAACAGGGGTGGCTACACCTTC.

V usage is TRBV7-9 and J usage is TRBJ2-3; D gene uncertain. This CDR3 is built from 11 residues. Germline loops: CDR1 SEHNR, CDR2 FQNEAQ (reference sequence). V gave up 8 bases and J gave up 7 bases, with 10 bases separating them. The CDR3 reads CASRSTYTQYF. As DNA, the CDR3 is TGTGCCAGCCGGTCGACGTATACGCAGTATTTT.

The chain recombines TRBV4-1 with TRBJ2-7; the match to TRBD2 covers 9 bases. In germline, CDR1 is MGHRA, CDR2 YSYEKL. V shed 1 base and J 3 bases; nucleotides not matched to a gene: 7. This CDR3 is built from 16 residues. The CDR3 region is CASSQVAGERVYEQYF. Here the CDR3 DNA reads TGCGCCAGCAGCCAAGTAGCGGGAGAAAGAGTCTACGAGCAGTACTTC.

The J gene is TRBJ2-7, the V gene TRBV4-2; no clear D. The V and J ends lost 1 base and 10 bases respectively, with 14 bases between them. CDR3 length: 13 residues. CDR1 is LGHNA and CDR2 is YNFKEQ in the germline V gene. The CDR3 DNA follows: TGTGCCAGCAGCCAAGTGGCTAATCCTGAACAGTACTTC. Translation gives CASSQVANPEQYF.

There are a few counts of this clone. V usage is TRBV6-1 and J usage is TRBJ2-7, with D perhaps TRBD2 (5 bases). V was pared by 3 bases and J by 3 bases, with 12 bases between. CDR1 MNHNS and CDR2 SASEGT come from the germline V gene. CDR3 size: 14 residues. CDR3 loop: CASSDIGGYYEQYF. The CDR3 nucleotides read TGTGCCAGCAGTGATATAGGCGGGTACTACGAGCAGTACTTC.

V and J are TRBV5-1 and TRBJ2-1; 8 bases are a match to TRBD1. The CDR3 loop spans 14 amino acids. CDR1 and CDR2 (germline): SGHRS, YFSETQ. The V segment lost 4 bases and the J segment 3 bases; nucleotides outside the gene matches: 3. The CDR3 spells CASSAGTGYNEQFF. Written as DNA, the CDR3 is TGCGCCAGCAGCGCCGGGACAGGCTACAATGAGCAGTTCTTC.

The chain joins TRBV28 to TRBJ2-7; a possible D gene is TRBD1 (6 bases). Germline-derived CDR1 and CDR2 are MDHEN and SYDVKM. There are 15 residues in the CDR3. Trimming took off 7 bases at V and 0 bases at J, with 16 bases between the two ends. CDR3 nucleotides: TGTGCCAGCACCTACAAAAAAGGGGGCTCCTACGAGCAGTACTTC. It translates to CASTYKKGGSYEQYF.

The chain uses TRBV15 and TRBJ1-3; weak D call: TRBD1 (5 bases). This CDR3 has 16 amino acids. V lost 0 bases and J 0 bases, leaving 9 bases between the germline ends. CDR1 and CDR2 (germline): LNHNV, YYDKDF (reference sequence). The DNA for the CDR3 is TGTGCCACCAGCAGAGATCAGGGCGCCTCTGGAAACACCATATATTTT. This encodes CATSRDQGASGNTIYF.

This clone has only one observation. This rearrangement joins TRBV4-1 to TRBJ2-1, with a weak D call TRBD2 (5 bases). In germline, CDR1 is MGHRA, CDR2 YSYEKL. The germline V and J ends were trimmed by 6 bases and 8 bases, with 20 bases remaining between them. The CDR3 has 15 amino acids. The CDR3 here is CASRPRTADLHEQFF. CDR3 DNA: TGCGCCAGCAGGCCGAGGACTGCGGACCTCCATGAGCAGTTCTTC.

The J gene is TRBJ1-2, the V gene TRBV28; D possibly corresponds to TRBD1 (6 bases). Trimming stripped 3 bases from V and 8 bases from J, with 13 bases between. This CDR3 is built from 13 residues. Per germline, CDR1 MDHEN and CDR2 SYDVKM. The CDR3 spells CASSLGGPVGYTF. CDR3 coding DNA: TGTGCCAGCAGTTTGGGGGGGCCGGTGGGCTACACCTTC.

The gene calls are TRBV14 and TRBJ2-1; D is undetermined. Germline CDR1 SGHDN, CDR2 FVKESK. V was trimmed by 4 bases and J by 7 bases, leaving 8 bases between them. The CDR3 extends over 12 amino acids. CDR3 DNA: TGTGCCAGCAGCCGTCACGGGAATGAGCAGTTCTTC. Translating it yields CASSRHGNEQFF.

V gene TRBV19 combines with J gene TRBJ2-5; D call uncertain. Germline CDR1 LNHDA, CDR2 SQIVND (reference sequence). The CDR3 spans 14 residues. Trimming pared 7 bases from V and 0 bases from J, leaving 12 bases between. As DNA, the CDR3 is TGTGCCAGTACGGGCCTACCGTACCAAGAGACCCAGTACTTC. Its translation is CASTGLPYQETQYF.

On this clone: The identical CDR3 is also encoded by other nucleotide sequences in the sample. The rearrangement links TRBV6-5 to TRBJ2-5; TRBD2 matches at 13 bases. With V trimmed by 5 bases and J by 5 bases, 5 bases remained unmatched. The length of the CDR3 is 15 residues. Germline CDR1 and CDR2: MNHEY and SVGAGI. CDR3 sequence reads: CASSPWTSGSETQYF. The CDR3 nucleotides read TGTGCCAGCAGTCCCTGGACTAGCGGGAGTGAGACCCAGTACTTC.